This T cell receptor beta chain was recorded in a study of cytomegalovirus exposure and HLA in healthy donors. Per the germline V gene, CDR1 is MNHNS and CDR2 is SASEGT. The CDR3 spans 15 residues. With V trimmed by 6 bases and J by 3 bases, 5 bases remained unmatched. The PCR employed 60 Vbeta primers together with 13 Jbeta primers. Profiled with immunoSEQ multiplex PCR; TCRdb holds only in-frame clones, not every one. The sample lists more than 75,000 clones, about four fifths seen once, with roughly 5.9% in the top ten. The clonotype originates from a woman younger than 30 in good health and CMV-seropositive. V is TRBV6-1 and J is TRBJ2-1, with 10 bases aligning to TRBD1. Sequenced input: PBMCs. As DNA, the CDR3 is TGTGCCAGCAGACTCCGGGACAGGGGCTACAATGAGCAGTTCTTC. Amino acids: CASRLRDRGYNEQFF.